This T cell receptor (beta chain) is drawn from a study of cytomegalovirus exposure and HLA in healthy donors. Study overall: Out of approximately 170 million T cells, an earlier analysis found over 90 million unique TCR beta sequences in total. General study findings and limits: Reportedly, HLA-A and HLA-B alleles of most subjects were accurately predicted from TCR beta. In a later analysis, the majority of CMV-associated beta chains seemingly showed HLA restriction.

Remarks on this clone: The antigen remains undetermined.

The PCR was carried out with 60 Vbeta primers and 13 Jbeta primers. Some clones are missing from TCRdb's copy, which holds only in-frame ones; the method was immunoSEQ multiplex PCR. The data contain around 150,000 clones, 81% of them singletons. The CDR3 totals 16 residues. J lost 6 bases, V lost 5 bases, and 10 bases had no gene match. Germline CDR1 PRHDT, CDR2 FYEKMQ (reference sequence). The TCR originated in a woman aged 50 to 65 in good health and CMV-seronegative. This chain uses TRBV13 with TRBJ2-3; TRBD2 matches 11 bases. The sample consisted of PBMCs. The CDR3 loop reads CASSASTSGVTDTQYF. The CDR3 region has the DNA TGTGCCAGCAGCGCCTCGACTAGCGGGGTGACGGATACGCAGTATTTT.